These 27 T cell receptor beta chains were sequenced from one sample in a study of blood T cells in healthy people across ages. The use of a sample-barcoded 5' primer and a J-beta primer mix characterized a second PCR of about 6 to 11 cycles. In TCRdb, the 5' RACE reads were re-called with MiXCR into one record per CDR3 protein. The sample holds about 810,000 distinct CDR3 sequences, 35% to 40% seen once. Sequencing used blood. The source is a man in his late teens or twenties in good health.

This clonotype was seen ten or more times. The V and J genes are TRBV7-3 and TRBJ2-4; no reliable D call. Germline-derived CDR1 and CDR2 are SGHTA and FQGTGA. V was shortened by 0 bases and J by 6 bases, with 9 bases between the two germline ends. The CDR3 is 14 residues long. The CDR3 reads CASSLTPSRNIQYF. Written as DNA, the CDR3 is TGTGCCAGCAGCTTAACCCCATCAAGAAACATTCAGTACTTC.

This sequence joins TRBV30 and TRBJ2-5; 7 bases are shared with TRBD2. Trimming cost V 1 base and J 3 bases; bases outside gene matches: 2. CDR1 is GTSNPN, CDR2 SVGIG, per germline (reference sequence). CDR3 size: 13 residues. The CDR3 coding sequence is TGTGCCTGGAGTGGGCTAGCGGAAGAGACCCAGTACTTC. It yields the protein CAWSGLAEETQYF.

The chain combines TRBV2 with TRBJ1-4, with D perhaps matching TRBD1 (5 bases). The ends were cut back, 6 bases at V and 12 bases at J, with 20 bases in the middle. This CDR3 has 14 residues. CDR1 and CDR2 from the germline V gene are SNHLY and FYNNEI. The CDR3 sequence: CASSLGTPPRELFF. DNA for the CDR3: TGTGCCAGCAGCCTCGGGACGCCCCCTCGGGAACTGTTTTTT.

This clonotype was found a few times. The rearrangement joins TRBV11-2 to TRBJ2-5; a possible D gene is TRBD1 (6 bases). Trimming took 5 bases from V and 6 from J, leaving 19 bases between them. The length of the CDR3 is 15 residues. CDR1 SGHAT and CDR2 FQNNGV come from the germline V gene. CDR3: CASSLTLGQGQTQYF. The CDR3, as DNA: TGTGCCAGCAGCCTCACCCTGGGGCAGGGGCAGACCCAGTACTTC.

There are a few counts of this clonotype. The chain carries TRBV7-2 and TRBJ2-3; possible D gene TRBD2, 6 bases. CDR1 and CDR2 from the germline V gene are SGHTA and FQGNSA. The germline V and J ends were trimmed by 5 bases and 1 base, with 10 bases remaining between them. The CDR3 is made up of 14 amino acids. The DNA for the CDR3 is TGTGCCAGCAGCAAGTCTAGCGGCACAGATACGCAGTATTTT. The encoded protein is CASSKSSGTDTQYF.

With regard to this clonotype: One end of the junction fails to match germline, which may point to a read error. CDR3 sequence: CASSSRGTTNYEQYF. As DNA, the CDR3 is TGTGCTAGCAGCTCGCGCGGGACTACCAACTACGAGCAGTACTTC. The gene calls are TRBV7-2 and TRBJ2-7; 7 bases line up with TRBD2. In germline, CDR1 is SGHTA, CDR2 FQGNSA. The length of the CDR3 is 15 residues.

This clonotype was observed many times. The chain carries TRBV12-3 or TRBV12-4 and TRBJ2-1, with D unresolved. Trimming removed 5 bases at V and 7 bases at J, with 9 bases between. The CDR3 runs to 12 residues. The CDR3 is CASSQERNEQFF. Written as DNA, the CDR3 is TGTGCCAGCAGTCAAGAAAGGAATGAGCAGTTCTTC.

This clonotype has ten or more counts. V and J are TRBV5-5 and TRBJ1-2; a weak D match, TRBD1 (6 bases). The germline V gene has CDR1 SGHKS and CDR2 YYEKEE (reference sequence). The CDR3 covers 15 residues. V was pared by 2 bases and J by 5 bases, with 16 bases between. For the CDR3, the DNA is TGTGCCAGCAGCTTTCTACAGGGACCAACATATGGCTACACCTTC. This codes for CASSFLQGPTYGYTF.

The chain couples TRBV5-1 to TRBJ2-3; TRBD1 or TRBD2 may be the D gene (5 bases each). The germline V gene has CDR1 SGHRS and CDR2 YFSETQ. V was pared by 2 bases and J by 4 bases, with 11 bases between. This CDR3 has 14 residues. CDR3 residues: CASSFRGAPDTQYF. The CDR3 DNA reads TGCGCCAGCAGCTTCCGGGGCGCCCCAGATACGCAGTATTTT.

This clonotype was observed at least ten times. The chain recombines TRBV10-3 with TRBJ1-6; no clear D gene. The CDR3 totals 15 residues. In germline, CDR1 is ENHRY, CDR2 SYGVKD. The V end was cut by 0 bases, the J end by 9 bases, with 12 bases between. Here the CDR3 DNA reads TGTGCCATCAGTGAGTCAGTGGGTTCGGGTTCACCCCTCCACTTT. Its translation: CAISESVGSGSPLHF.

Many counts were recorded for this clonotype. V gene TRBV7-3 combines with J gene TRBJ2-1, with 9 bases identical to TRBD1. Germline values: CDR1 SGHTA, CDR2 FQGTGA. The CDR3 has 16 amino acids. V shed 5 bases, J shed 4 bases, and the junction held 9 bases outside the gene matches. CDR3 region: CASSPTGTGSYNEQFF. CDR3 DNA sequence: TGTGCCAGCAGCCCTACCGGGACAGGGTCTTACAATGAGCAGTTCTTC.

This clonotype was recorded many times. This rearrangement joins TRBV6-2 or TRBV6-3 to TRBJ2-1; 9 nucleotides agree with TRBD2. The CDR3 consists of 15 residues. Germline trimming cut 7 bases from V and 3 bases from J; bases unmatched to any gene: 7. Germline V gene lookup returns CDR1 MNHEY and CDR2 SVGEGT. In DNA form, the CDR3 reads TGTGCCAGCACCCCAAAAGCGGGGGGCTACAATGAGCAGTTCTTC. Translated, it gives CASTPKAGGYNEQFF.

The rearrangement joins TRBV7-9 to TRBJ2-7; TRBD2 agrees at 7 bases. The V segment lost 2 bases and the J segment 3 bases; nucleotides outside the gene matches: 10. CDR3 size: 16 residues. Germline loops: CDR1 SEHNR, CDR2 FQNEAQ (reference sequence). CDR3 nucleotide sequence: TGTGCCAGCAGCTTATTCCTGGGAGGGGCACTCTACGAGCAGTACTTC. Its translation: CASSLFLGGALYEQYF.

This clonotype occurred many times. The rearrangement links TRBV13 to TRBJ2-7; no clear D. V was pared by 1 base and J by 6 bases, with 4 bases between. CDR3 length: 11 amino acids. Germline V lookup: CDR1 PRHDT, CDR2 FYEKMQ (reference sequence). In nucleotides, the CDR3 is TGTGCCAGCAGCTTAGTTGGCGAGCAGTACTTC. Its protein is CASSLVGEQYF. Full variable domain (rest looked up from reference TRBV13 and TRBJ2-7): AAGVIQSPRHLIKEKRETATLKCYPIPRHDTVYWYQQGPGQDPQFLISFYEKMQSDKGSIPDRFSAQQFSDYHSELNMSSLELGDSALYFCASSLVGEQYFGPGTRLTVT.

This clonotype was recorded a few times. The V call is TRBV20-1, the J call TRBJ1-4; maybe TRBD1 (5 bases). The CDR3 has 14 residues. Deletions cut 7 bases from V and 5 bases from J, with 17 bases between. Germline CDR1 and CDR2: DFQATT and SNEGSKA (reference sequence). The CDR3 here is CSVREGRKNEKLFF. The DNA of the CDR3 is TGCAGTGTGAGGGAGGGGAGGAAGAATGAAAAACTGTTTTTT.

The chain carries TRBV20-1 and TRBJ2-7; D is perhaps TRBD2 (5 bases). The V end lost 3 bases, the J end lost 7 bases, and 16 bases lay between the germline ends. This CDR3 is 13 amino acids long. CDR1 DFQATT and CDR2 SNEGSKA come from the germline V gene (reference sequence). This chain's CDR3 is CSASGVAYNEQYF. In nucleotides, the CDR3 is TGCAGTGCTAGCGGGGTGGCCTACAATGAGCAGTACTTC.

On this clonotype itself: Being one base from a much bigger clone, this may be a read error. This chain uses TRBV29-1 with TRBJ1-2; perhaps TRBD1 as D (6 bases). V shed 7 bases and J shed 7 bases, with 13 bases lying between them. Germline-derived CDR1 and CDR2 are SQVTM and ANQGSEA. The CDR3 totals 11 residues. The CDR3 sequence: CSGDGTTGYTF. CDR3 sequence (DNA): TGCAGCGGTGACGGGACAACTGGCTACACCTTC.

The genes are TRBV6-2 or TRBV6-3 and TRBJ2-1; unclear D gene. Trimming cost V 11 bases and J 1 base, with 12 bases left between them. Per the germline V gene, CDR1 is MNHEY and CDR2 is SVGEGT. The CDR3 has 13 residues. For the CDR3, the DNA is TGTGCCGGCACCACTCGGTCCTACAATGAGCAGTTCTTC. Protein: CAGTTRSYNEQFF.

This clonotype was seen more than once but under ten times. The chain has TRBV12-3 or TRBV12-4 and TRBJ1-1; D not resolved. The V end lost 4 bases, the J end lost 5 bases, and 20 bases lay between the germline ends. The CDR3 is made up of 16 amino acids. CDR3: CASSYRHNARGTEAFF. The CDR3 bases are TGTGCCAGCAGTTACAGACACAACGCACGGGGAACTGAAGCTTTCTTT.

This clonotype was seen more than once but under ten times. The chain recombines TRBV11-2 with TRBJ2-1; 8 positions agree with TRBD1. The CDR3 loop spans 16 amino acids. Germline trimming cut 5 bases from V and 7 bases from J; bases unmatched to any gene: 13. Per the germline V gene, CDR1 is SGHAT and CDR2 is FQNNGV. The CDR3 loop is CASSPEAGGYLNEQFF. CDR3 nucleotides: TGTGCCAGCAGCCCTGAGGCAGGGGGCTATTTGAATGAGCAGTTCTTC.

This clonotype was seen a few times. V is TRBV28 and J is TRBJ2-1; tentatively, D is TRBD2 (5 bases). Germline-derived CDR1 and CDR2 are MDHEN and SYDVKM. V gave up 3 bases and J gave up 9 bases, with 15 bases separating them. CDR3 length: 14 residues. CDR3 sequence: CASSFPGLEVEQFF. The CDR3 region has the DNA TGTGCCAGCAGTTTTCCTGGTTTGGAGGTTGAGCAGTTCTTC.

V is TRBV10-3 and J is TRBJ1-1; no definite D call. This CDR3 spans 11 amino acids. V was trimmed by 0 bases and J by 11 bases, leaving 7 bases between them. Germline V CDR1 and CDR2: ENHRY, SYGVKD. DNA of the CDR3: TGTGCCATCAGTGAGTCATTGGCGGCTTTCTTT. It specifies CAISESLAAFF.

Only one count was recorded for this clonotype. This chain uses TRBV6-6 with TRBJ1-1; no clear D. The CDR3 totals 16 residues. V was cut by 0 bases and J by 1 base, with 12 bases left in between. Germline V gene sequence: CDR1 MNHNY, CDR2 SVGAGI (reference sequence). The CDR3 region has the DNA TGTGCCAGCAGTTACTCCTCCGGGTTAGGGAACACTGAAGCTTTCTTT. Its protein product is CASSYSSGLGNTEAFF.

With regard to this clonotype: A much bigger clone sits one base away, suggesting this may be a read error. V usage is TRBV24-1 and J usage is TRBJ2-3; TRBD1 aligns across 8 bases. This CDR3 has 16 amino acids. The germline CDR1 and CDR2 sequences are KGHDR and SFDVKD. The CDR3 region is CATGDFIQGARDTQYF. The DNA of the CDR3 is TGTGCCACCGGTGATTTTATCCAGGGGGCGAGAGATACGCAGTATTTT.

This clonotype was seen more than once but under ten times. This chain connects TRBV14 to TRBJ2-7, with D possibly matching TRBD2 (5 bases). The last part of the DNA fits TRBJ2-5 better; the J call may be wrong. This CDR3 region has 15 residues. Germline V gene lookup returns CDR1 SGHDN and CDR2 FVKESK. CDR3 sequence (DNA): TGTGCCAGCAGCCAAGCGAGAGGGATGGCAGAGACCCAGTACTTC. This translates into CASSQARGMAETQYF.

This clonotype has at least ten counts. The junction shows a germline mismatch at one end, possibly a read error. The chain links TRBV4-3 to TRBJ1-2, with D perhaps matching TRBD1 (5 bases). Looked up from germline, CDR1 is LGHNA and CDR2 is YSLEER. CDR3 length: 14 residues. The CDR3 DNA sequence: TGTGCCAGCAGCCAAGAGGCCAGGGACTATGGCTACACCTTC. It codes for CASSQEARDYGYTF.

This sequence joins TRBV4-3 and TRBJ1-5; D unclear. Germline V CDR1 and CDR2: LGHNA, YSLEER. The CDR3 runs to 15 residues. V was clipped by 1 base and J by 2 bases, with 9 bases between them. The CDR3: CASSQVHGGNQPQHF. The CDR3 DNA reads TGCGCCAGCAGCCAAGTACACGGGGGCAATCAGCCCCAGCATTTT.